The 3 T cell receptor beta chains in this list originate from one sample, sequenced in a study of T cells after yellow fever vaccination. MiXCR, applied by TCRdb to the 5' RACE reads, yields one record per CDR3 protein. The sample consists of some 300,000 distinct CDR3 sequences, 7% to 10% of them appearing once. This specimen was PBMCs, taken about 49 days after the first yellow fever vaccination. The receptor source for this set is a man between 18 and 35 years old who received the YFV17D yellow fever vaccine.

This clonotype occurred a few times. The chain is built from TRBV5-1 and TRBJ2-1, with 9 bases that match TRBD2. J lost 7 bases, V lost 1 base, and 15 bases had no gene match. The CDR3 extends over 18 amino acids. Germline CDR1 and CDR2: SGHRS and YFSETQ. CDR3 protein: CASSLYPAGGTRVNEQFF. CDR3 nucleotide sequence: TGCGCCAGCAGCTTGTATCCCGCGGGGGGGACACGAGTAAATGAGCAGTTCTTC.

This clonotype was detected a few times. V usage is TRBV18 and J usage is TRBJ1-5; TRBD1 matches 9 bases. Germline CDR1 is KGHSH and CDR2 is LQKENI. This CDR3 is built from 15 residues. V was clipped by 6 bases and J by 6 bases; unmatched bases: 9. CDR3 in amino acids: CASSPSSDRGQPQHF. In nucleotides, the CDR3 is TGTGCCAGCTCGCCATCATCGGACAGGGGTCAGCCCCAGCATTTT.

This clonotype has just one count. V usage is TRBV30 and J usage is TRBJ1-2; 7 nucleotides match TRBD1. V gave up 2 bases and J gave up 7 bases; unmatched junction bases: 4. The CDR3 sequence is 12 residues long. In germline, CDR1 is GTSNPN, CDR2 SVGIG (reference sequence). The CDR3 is CAWSPGQRGYTF. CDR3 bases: TGTGCCTGGAGTCCGGGACAGCGTGGCTACACCTTC.